The 6 T cell receptor beta chains below were found in one sample sequenced in a study of blood T cell repertoires in COVID-19. Here immunoSEQ multiplex PCR was the method, and the copy in TCRdb shows in-frame clones only, minus some. The table records about 150,000 clones, about 90% of them present only once. The sequenced sample was peripheral blood. The receptors stem from a man aged 45-65 years with acute or convalescent COVID-19.

For the CDR3, the DNA is TGTGCCAGCATTTCCCCGGGGGTCCGCGGTCAGCCCCAGCATTTT. Protein product: CASISPGVRGQPQHF. The genes are TRBV27 and TRBJ1-5; D is perhaps TRBD1 (5 bases). Per germline, CDR1 MNHEY and CDR2 SMNVEV (reference sequence). Deletions cut 7 bases from V and 6 bases from J, with 19 bases between. This CDR3 is built from 15 residues.

The rearrangement links TRBV5-6 to TRBJ2-3; 11 nucleotides align to TRBD2. Germline V gene sequence: CDR1 SGHDT, CDR2 YYEEEE. The CDR3 sequence is 17 residues long. Trimming cost V 4 bases and J 5 bases; bases outside gene matches: 12. CDR3 sequence: CASSGRTSGFRVDTQYF. The CDR3 region has the DNA TGTGCCAGCAGCGGAAGGACTAGCGGGTTTCGGGTAGATACGCAGTATTTT.

This rearrangement joins TRBV7-9 to TRBJ1-2; D is perhaps TRBD1 (6 bases). The germline V gene encodes CDR1 SEHNR and CDR2 FQNEAQ (reference sequence). Trimming cost V 2 bases and J 7 bases, with 17 bases left between them. The CDR3 totals 15 residues. The CDR3 sequence is CASSLMGAARGGYTF. The CDR3, as DNA: TGTGCCAGCAGCTTAATGGGGGCCGCAAGGGGTGGCTACACCTTC.

The CDR3 region has the DNA TGTGCCAGCAGCAGGGACAGGGCGTTAAACACCGGGGAGCTGTTTTTT. This translates into CASSRDRALNTGELFF. The chain uses TRBV7-9 and TRBJ2-2, with 9 bases matching TRBD1. The CDR3 is made up of 16 amino acids. In germline, CDR1 is SEHNR, CDR2 FQNEAQ (reference sequence). V lost 5 bases and J lost 2; bases outside the gene matches: 6.

V gene TRBV18 combines with J gene TRBJ2-1; D may be TRBD1 (6 bases). This CDR3 comprises 18 residues. The germline CDR1 and CDR2 sequences are KGHSH and LQKENI. The V end lost 3 bases, the J end lost 0 bases, and 18 bases lay between the germline ends. This chain's CDR3 is CASSPQTSTGSSYNEQFF. CDR3 bases: TGTGCCAGCTCACCTCAAACATCTACAGGGAGCTCCTACAATGAGCAGTTCTTC. Full variable domain (remainder filled in from reference TRBV18 and TRBJ2-1): NAGVMQNPRHLVRRRGQEARLRCSPMKGHSHVYWYRQLPEEGLKFMVYLQKENIIDESGMPKERFSAEFPKEGPSILRIQQVVRGDSAAYFCASSPQTSTGSSYNEQFFGPGTRLTVL.

V and J are TRBV6-5 and TRBJ1-6, with a tentative D call TRBD1 (6 bases). This CDR3 is 14 amino acids long. From germline, CDR1 is MNHEY and CDR2 SVGAGI. V was shortened by 5 bases and J by 4 bases, with 9 bases between the two germline ends. In DNA form, the CDR3 reads TGTGCCAGCAGTCCACAGGGTTATAATTCACCCCTCCACTTT. Its translation: CASSPQGYNSPLHF.